These 28 T cell receptor beta chains were sequenced from one sample in a study of regulatory T cells in long-lasting Graves disease. TCR beta libraries were built with iRepertoire HTBI primers and Arm-PCR of CDR3 regions. One entry per CDR3 protein, called by TCRdb with MiXCR from the multiplex PCR reads. The sample carries about 470,000 distinct CDR3 sequences, less than 25% recorded once. Time point reported: persistent/refractory GD, antithyroid drugs over 5 years with positive TRAb. PBMCs were the source of the RNA used for TCR sequencing. The sequencing here drew on peripheral blood mononuclear cells (PBMCs), taken when the disease was refractory, from a patient treated with antithyroid drugs. The source is a female donor with Graves disease.

The chain uses TRBV4-1 and TRBJ2-7; 10 bases are a match to TRBD1. Germline values: CDR1 MGHRA, CDR2 YSYEKL. V dropped 0 bases and J dropped 3; count of bases not matched to a gene: 8. There are 17 residues in the CDR3. CDR3 residues: CASSQESRQGAYYEQYF. In DNA, the CDR3 is TGCGCCAGCAGCCAAGAGAGTCGACAGGGGGCTTACTACGAGCAGTACTTC.

This clonotype has a handful of counts. CDR3 in amino acids: CASSETGGGGTEAFF. DNA for the CDR3: TGTGCCAGCAGTGAGACAGGGGGAGGAGGCACTGAAGCTTTCTTT. The chain is built from TRBV12-3 or TRBV12-4 and TRBJ1-1, with 9 bases aligning to TRBD1. V was clipped by 5 bases and J by 4 bases; unmatched bases: 8. The CDR3 sequence is 15 residues long.

The chain recombines TRBV19 with TRBJ2-2; TRBD2 aligns across 7 bases. The germline V gene has CDR1 LNHDA and CDR2 SQIVND (reference sequence). The CDR3 length is 16 residues. J was trimmed by 0 bases and V by 2 bases; bases with no gene match: 3. CDR3 DNA: TGTGCCAGTAGTATACCGGGACTACCGAACACCGGGGAGCTGTTTTTT. It codes for CASSIPGLPNTGELFF.

This chain joins TRBV30 and TRBJ2-7, with D perhaps TRBD2 (5 bases). The CDR3 has 15 residues. Germline V gene data show CDR1 as GTSNPN and CDR2 as SVGIG (reference sequence). Trimming took 1 base from V and 5 from J, leaving 18 bases between them. CDR3 nucleotides: TGTGCCTGGAGTGGCCCATGGGGTGGGAGTAACGAGCAGTACTTC. It translates to CAWSGPWGGSNEQYF.

This clonotype showed up many times. V usage is TRBV11-2 and J usage is TRBJ2-7; 9 bases agree with TRBD1. After removal of 5 bases from V and 6 bases from J, the junction contained 5 bases not matched to a gene. There are 13 residues in the CDR3. The germline V gene has CDR1 SGHAT and CDR2 FQNNGV. The CDR3 sequence is CASSRRQGVEQYF. The DNA of the CDR3 is TGTGCCAGCAGCCGACGACAGGGGGTCGAGCAGTACTTC.

In its sample, this clonotype was seen many times. The chain employs TRBV27 and TRBJ2-4; TRBD2 agrees at 8 bases. Germline values: CDR1 MNHEY, CDR2 SMNVEV (reference sequence). J lost 1 base, V lost 5 bases, and 10 bases had no gene match. CDR3 length: 17 residues. The CDR3 protein is CASSLEWREAAKNIQYF. The CDR3 coding sequence is TGTGCCAGCAGTCTAGAATGGCGGGAGGCCGCCAAAAACATTCAGTACTTC.

This clonotype was seen repeatedly, ten times or more. The chain has TRBV7-2 and TRBJ2-7, with a possible D match to TRBD2 (5 bases). V lost 6 bases and J lost 0, with 12 bases in between. The CDR3 is 14 residues long. CDR1 and CDR2 from the germline V gene are SGHTA and FQGNSA. The CDR3 sequence: CASSPSSDSYEQYF. Written as DNA, the CDR3 is TGTGCCAGCAGTCCGAGTAGCGACTCCTACGAGCAGTACTTC.

At least ten counts were recorded for this clonotype. CDR3 bases: TGTGCCATCCAGGGGTACGAGCAGTACTTC. This gives the protein CAIQGYEQYF. This chain uses TRBV6-1 with TRBJ2-7; D may be TRBD1 (6 bases). CDR3 length: 10 amino acids. V gave up 10 bases and J gave up 4 bases, with 8 bases separating them. Germline V gene sequence: CDR1 MNHNS, CDR2 SASEGT.

This clonotype occurred a few times. The chain uses TRBV20-1 and TRBJ1-6; D is undetermined. The germline gives CDR1 DFQATT, CDR2 SNEGSKA (reference sequence). Between the trimmed V and J ends, which lost 5 bases and 9 bases, there was a span of 20 bases. There are 15 residues in the CDR3. CDR3 sequence reads: CSAFMSAGGISPLHF. CDR3 nucleotide sequence: TGCAGTGCTTTTATGTCGGCGGGAGGGATTTCACCCCTCCACTTT.

At least ten counts were recorded for this clonotype. V and J are TRBV10-3 and TRBJ2-2; 7 nucleotides line up with TRBD2. The CDR3 is 18 amino acids. The V and J ends lost 6 bases and 4 bases, in that order; junction bases with no gene match: 17. Per germline, CDR1 ENHRY and CDR2 SYGVKD. CDR3 bases: TGTGCCATCAGGACCTTCTCTAGCGGTCCAGACGGCACCGGGGAGCTGTTTTTT. Protein sequence: CAIRTFSSGPDGTGELFF.

This clonotype came up a few times. The gene calls are TRBV5-1 and TRBJ2-2, with D perhaps being TRBD1 or TRBD2 (5 bases each). The CDR3 runs 15 residues. CDR1 and CDR2 (germline): SGHRS, YFSETQ. Between the trimmed V and J ends, which lost 4 bases and 5 bases, there was a span of 15 bases. Here the CDR3 DNA reads TGCGCCAGCAGCAGAGGGGCTCCTTTGACCGGGGAGCTGTTTTTT. Translating gives CASSRGAPLTGELFF.

This clonotype was detected ten times or more. This chain joins TRBV24-1 and TRBJ1-5, with D hard to call. CDR3 length: 13 residues. Trimming left V 5 bases short and J 7 bases short, with 11 bases between. The germline V gene has CDR1 KGHDR and CDR2 SFDVKD. DNA for the CDR3: TGTGCCACCAGTGCCCATTCGAGGCAGCCCCAGCATTTT. Its protein is CATSAHSRQPQHF.

This clonotype was observed once. V is TRBV7-3 and J is TRBJ2-7, with D possibly called TRBD1 or TRBD2 (5 bases each). This CDR3 region has 15 residues. Germline loops: CDR1 SGHTA, CDR2 FQGTGA. V was cut by 3 bases and J by 2 bases, with 14 bases left in between. The CDR3, as DNA: TGTGCCAGCAGCTTTCGGGACGGCAAAGCCTACGAGCAGTACTTC. It encodes CASSFRDGKAYEQYF.

This clonotype was seen many times. The chain links TRBV11-2 to TRBJ2-5; maybe TRBD1 (5 bases). V was shortened by 1 base and J by 0 bases, with 9 bases between the two germline ends. Germline CDR1 is SGHAT and CDR2 is FQNNGV. This CDR3 spans 15 amino acids. DNA of the CDR3: TGTGCCAGCAGCTTAGGGTCAGGGCACCAAGAGACCCAGTACTTC. Translated: CASSLGSGHQETQYF.

The chain recombines TRBV5-1 with TRBJ2-7, with 8 bases lining up with TRBD2. This CDR3 is 15 amino acids long. Germline V CDR1 and CDR2: SGHRS, YFSETQ. Losses at the gene ends were 1 base for V and 2 bases for J; bases not matched to a gene: 5. The CDR3 spells CASSLYPGGPYEQYF. The DNA of the CDR3 is TGCGCCAGCAGCTTGTACCCGGGAGGGCCCTACGAGCAGTACTTC.

V gene TRBV18 combines with J gene TRBJ2-7; 7 bases map to TRBD2. CDR1 is KGHSH, CDR2 LQKENI, per germline. Trimming cost V 6 bases and J 7 bases; bases outside gene matches: 9. The CDR3 has 13 residues. CDR3 sequence: CASSHREAREQYF. CDR3 sequence (DNA): TGTGCCAGCTCCCATCGGGAGGCGCGGGAGCAGTACTTC.

The table lists this clonotype with a count of one. This chain uses TRBV7-2 with TRBJ1-1; a possible D gene is TRBD1 (6 bases). The CDR3 covers 16 residues. Germline loops: CDR1 SGHTA, CDR2 FQGNSA. Trimming pared 4 bases from V and 0 bases from J, leaving 15 bases between. Here the CDR3 DNA reads TGTGCCAGCAGCTCAGTAGGACAGCAATTGAACACTGAAGCTTTCTTT. Protein: CASSSVGQQLNTEAFF.

This clonotype was found a few times. CDR3 bases: TGCGCCAGCAGCTTACCAAACCGATACTACGAGCAGTACTTC. It encodes CASSLPNRYYEQYF. This chain uses TRBV5-1 with TRBJ2-7; D ambiguous. Germline loops: CDR1 SGHRS, CDR2 YFSETQ. The CDR3 covers 14 residues. The V end was cut by 2 bases, the J end by 3 bases, with 12 bases between. Full variable domain (outside the CDR3, taken from reference TRBV5-1 and TRBJ2-7): KAGVTQTPRYLIKTRGQQVTLSCSPISGHRSVSWYQQTPGQGLQFLFEYFSETQRNKGNFPGRFSGRQFSNSRSEMNVSTLELGDSALYLCASSLPNRYYEQYFGPGTRLTVT.

There are a few counts of this clonotype. The chain has TRBV4-1 and TRBJ2-5; D gene uncertain. The germline V and J ends were trimmed by 1 base and 3 bases, with 6 bases remaining between them. The germline gives CDR1 MGHRA, CDR2 YSYEKL. The CDR3 extends over 13 amino acids. CDR3 amino acids: CASSQVLEETQYF. In DNA form, the CDR3 reads TGCGCCAGCAGCCAAGTTCTGGAAGAGACCCAGTACTTC.

Only one count was recorded for this clonotype. A much bigger clone sits one base away, suggesting this may be a read error. The genes are TRBV5-5 and TRBJ1-2; 9 bases are a match to TRBD1. There are 12 residues in the CDR3. With 2 bases clipped from V and 9 bases from J, the junction kept 2 bases outside the gene matches. CDR1 SGHKS and CDR2 YYEKEE come from the germline V gene (reference sequence). CDR3 sequence reads: CASSFGQGSYTF. DNA for the CDR3: TGTGCCAGCAGCTTCGGACAGGGGAGCTACACCTTC.

The V gene is TRBV30, the J gene TRBJ2-2; 7 nucleotides line up with TRBD2. CDR3 length equals 17 residues. The ends lost 5 bases at V and 0 bases at J; junction bases unmatched: 12. Germline V gene sequence: CDR1 GTSNPN, CDR2 SVGIG (reference sequence). The chain's CDR3 is CAWDALGGLTNTGELFF. In nucleotides, the CDR3 is TGTGCCTGGGACGCCCTTGGGGGACTAACGAACACCGGGGAGCTGTTTTTT.

This clonotype was recorded a few times. V and J are TRBV6-1 and TRBJ2-2; maybe TRBD1 (6 bases). The CDR3 spans 12 residues. V was cut by 6 bases and J by 8 bases, with 10 bases left in between. Germline V lookup: CDR1 MNHNS, CDR2 SASEGT. CDR3 in amino acids: CASRDSWGELFF. CDR3 DNA sequence: TGTGCCAGCAGGGACAGCTGGGGGGAGCTGTTTTTT.

This clonotype came up a few times. The chain is built from TRBV6-1 and TRBJ2-7, with D maybe TRBD1 (7 bases). Trimming removed 8 bases at V and 7 bases at J, with 15 bases between. The germline V gene has CDR1 MNHNS and CDR2 SASEGT. CDR3 length: 12 amino acids. In nucleotides, the CDR3 is TGTGCCAGCGGGACAGCCGCGGGGGAGCAGTACTTC. Its translation is CASGTAAGEQYF.

V usage is TRBV27 and J usage is TRBJ2-7, with D possibly being TRBD1 or TRBD2 (6 bases each). The CDR3 length is 15 residues. The ends were cut back, 2 bases at V and 1 base at J, with 12 bases in the middle. Germline V gene lookup returns CDR1 MNHEY and CDR2 SMNVEV (reference sequence). CDR3 nucleotide sequence: TGTGCCAGCAGTTTACGGGGGCTGAATTCCTACGAGCAGTACTTC. Its translation: CASSLRGLNSYEQYF.

The chain carries TRBV5-1 and TRBJ2-1; D perhaps matches TRBD2 (6 bases). Germline CDR1 SGHRS, CDR2 YFSETQ. CDR3 size: 13 residues. V dropped 0 bases and J dropped 8 bases, with 9 bases sitting between them. CDR3: CASSLAGADEQFF. CDR3 nucleotide sequence: TGCGCCAGCAGCTTGGCGGGAGCGGATGAGCAGTTCTTC.

This clonotype was picked up a small number of times. Here the CDR3 omits its conserved ending phenylalanine or tryptophan, so a read error is the likely source. The chain combines TRBV6-5 with TRBJ2-3; D not certain. Germline assignment: CDR1 MNHEY and CDR2 SVGAGI. The CDR3 extends over 12 amino acids. Trimming took off 2 bases at V and 3 bases at J, with 3 bases between the two ends. Here the CDR3 reads CASSYPTDTQYL. The CDR3 region has the DNA TGTGCCAGCAGTTACCCGACAGATACGCAGTATCTT.

Many counts were recorded for this clonotype. CDR3 DNA sequence: TGCAGTGCCCCGGGACAGGGGCGTTCACCCCTCCACTTT. This sequence encodes CSAPGQGRSPLHF. This rearrangement joins TRBV20-1 to TRBJ1-6, with 10 bases identical to TRBD1. The CDR3 spans 13 residues. With V trimmed by 6 bases and J by 9 bases, 5 bases remained unmatched. The germline V gene encodes CDR1 DFQATT and CDR2 SNEGSKA (reference sequence).

This clonotype was observed at least ten times. The chain is built from TRBV6-1 and TRBJ2-2, with 10 positions matching TRBD2. Germline CDR1 MNHNS, CDR2 SASEGT. The CDR3 spans 16 residues. After removal of 6 bases from V and 4 bases from J, the junction contained 8 bases not matched to a gene. CDR3 DNA: TGTGCCAGCAGCGAGCGCAGACTAGCGGGCACCGGGGAGCTGTTTTTT. It yields the protein CASSERRLAGTGELFF.